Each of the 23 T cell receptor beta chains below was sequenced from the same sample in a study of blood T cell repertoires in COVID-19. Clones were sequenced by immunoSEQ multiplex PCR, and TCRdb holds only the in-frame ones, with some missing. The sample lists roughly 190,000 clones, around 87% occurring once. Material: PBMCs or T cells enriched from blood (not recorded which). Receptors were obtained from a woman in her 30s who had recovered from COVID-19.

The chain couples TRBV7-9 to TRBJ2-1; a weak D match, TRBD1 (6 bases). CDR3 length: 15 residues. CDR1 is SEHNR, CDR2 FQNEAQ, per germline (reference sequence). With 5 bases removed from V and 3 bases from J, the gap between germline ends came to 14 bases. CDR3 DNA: TGTGCCAGCAGCGCCCCTGGGGGCGACTACAATGAGCAGTTCTTC. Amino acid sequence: CASSAPGGDYNEQFF. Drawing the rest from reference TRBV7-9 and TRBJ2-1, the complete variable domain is DTGVSQNPRHKITKRGQNVTFRCDPISEHNRLYWYRQTLGQGPEFLTYFQNEAQLEKSRLLSDRFSAERPKGSFSTLEIQRTEQGDSAMYLCASSAPGGDYNEQFFGPGTRLTVL.

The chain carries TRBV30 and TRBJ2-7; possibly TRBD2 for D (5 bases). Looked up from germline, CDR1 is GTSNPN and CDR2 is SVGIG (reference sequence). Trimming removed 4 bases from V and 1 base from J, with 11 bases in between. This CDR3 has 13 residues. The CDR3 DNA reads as TGTGCCTGGACCGAGGGATCATCCTACGAGCAGTACTTC. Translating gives CAWTEGSSYEQYF. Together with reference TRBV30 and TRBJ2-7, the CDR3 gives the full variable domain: SQTIHQWPATLVQPVGSPLSLECTVEGTSNPNLYWYRQAAGRGLQLLFYSVGIGQISSEVPQNLSASRPQDRQFILSSKKLLLSDSGFYLCAWTEGSSYEQYFGPGTRLTVT.

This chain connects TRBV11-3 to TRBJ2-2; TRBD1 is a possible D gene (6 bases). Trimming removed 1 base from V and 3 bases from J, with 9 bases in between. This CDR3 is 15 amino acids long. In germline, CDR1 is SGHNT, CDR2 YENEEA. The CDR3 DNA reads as TGTGCCAGCAGCTTAGGGGACACCTACACCGGGGAGCTGTTTTTT. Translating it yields CASSLGDTYTGELFF.

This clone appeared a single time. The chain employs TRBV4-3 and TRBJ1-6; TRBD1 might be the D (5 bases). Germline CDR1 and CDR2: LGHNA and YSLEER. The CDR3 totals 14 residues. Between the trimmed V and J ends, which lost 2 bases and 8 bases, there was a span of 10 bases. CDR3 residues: CASSQSRVDSPLHF. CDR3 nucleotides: TGCGCCAGCAGCCAAAGCAGGGTGGATTCACCCCTCCACTTT.

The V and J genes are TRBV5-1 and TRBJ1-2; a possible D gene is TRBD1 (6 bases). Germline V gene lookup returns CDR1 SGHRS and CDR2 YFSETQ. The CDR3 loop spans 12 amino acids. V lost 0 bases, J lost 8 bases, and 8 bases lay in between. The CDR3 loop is CASSLGTAGYTF. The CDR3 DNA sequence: TGCGCCAGCAGCTTGGGGACAGCGGGCTACACCTTC.

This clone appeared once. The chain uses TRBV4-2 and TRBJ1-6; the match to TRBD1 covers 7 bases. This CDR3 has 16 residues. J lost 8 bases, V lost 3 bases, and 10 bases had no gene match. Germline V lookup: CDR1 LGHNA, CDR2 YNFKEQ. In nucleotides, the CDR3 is TGTGCCAGCAGCCACGTCGACAGGGCGTCCGATTCACCCCTCCACTTT. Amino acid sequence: CASSHVDRASDSPLHF.

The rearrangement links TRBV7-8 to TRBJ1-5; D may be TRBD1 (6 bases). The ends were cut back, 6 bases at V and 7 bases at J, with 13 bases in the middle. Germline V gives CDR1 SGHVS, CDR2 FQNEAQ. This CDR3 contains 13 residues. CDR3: CASSWGQAQPQHF. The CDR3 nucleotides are TGTGCCAGCAGTTGGGGGCAGGCCCAGCCCCAGCATTTT.

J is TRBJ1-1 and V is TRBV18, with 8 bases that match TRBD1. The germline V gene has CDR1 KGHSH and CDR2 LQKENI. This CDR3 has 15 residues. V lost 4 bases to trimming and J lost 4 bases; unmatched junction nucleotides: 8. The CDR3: CASSRLTGDLTEAFF. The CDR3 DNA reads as TGTGCCAGCTCACGCCTGACAGGGGATCTCACTGAAGCTTTCTTT. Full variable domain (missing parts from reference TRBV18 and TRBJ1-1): NAGVMQNPRHLVRRRGQEARLRCSPMKGHSHVYWYRQLPEEGLKFMVYLQKENIIDESGMPKERFSAEFPKEGPSILRIQQVVRGDSAAYFCASSRLTGDLTEAFFGQGTRLTVV.

CDR3 region: CASRDRGGETQYF. CDR3 sequence (DNA): TGTGCCAGCCGGGACAGGGGAGGGGAGACCCAGTACTTC. V usage is TRBV6-5 and J usage is TRBJ2-5; 10 bases map to TRBD1. V lost 8 bases and J lost 5; bases outside the gene matches: 5. The CDR3 consists of 13 residues. Germline CDR1 MNHEY, CDR2 SVGAGI.

The DNA of the CDR3 is TGTGCCAGCAGCGTACTAGCGGGAGGACCCTACAATGAGCAGTTCTTC. Translated, it gives CASSVLAGGPYNEQFF. V and J are TRBV9 and TRBJ2-1; 11 bases line up with TRBD2. The V gene's germline CDR1 is SGDLS and CDR2 YYNGEE. The V segment lost 1 base and the J segment 2 bases; nucleotides outside the gene matches: 2. The length of the CDR3 is 16 residues.

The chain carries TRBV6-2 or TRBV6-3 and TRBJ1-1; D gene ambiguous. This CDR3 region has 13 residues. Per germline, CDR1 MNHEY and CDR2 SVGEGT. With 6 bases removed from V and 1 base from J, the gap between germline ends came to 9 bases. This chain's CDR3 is CASSPPWNTEAFF. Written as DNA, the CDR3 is TGTGCCAGCAGCCCCCCTTGGAACACTGAAGCTTTCTTT.

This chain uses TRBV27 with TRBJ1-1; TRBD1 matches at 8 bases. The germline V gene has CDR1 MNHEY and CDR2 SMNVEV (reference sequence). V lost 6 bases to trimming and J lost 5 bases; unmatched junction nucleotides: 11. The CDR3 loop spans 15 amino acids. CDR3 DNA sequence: TGTGCCAGCAGCCATCAGGGGGCCCCGTTTACTGAAGCTTTCTTT. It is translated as CASSHQGAPFTEAFF.

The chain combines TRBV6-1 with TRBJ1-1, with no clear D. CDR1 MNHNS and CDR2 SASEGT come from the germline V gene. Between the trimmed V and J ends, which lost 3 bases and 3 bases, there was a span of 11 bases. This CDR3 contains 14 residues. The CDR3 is CASSDNGRDTEAFF. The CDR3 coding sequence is TGTGCCAGCAGTGATAACGGGCGGGACACTGAAGCTTTCTTT.

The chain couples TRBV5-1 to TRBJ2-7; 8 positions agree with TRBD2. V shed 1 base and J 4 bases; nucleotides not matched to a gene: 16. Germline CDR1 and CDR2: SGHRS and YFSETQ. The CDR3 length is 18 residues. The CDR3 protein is CASSLRSITSGLGYEQYF. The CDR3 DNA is TGCGCCAGCAGCTTGCGGAGTATCACTAGCGGCCTGGGGTACGAGCAGTACTTC. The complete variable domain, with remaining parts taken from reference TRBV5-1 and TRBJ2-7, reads KAGVTQTPRYLIKTRGQQVTLSCSPISGHRSVSWYQQTPGQGLQFLFEYFSETQRNKGNFPGRFSGRQFSNSRSEMNVSTLELGDSALYLCASSLRSITSGLGYEQYFGPGTRLTVT.

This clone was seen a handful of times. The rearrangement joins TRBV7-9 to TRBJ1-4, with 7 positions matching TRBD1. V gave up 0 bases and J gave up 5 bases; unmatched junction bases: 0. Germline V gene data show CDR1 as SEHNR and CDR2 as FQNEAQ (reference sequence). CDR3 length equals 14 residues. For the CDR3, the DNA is TGTGCCAGCAGCTTAGCACAGGGGAATGAAAAACTGTTTTTT. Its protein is CASSLAQGNEKLFF.

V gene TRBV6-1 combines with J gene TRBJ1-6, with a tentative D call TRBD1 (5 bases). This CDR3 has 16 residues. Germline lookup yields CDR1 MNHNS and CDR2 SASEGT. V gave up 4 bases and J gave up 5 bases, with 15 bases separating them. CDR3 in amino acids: CASSAILGAHNSPLHF. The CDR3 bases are TGTGCCAGCAGTGCCATCCTTGGGGCCCATAATTCACCCCTCCACTTT.

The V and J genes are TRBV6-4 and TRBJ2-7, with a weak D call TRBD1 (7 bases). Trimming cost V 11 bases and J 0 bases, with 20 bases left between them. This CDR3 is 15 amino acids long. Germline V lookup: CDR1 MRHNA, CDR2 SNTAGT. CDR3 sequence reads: CAGHRGGGFSYEQYF. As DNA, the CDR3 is TGTGCCGGACATCGAGGAGGGGGCTTCTCCTACGAGCAGTACTTC.

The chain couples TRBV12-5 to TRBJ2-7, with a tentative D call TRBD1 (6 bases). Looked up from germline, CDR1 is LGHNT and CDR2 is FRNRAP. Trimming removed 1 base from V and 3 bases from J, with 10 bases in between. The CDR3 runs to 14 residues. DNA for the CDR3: TGTGCTAGTGGTTTGGGGGACAAAAACTACGAGCAGTACTTC. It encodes CASGLGDKNYEQYF.

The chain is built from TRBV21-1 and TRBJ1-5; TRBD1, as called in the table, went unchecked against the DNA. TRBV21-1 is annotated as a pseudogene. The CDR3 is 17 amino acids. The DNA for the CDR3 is TGTGCCAGCAGCAGTGGCCGGGACAGGGTATTCAATCAGCCCCAGCATTTT. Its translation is CASSSGRDRVFNQPQHF.

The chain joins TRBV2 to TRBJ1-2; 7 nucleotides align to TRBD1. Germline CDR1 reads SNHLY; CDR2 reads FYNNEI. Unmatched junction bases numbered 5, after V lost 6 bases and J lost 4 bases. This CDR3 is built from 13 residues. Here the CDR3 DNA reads TGTGCCAGCAGGGGGACAGCATCCTATGGCTACACCTTC. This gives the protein CASRGTASYGYTF.

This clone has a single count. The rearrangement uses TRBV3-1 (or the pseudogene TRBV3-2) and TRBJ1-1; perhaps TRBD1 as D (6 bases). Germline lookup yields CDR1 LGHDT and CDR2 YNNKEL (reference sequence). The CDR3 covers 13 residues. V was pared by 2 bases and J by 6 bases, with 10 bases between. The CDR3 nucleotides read TGTGCCAGCAGCCAAAGGACAGCCGCTGAAGCTTTCTTT. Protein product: CASSQRTAAEAFF.

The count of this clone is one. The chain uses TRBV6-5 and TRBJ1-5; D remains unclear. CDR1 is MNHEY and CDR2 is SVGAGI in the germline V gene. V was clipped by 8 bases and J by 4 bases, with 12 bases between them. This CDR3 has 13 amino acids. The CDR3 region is CASLKRVNQPQHF. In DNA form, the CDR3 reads TGTGCCAGCCTCAAGAGGGTTAATCAGCCCCAGCATTTT.

The CDR3 DNA sequence: TGTGCGAAAATCAGTGTAGGGGGACAGGAGGAGCAGTACTTC. Encoded protein: CAKISVGGQEEQYF. The rearrangement joins TRBV21-1 to TRBJ2-7; whether TRBD1, the table's D call, matches the DNA was not checked. TRBV21-1 is listed as a pseudogene. The CDR3 extends over 14 amino acids.